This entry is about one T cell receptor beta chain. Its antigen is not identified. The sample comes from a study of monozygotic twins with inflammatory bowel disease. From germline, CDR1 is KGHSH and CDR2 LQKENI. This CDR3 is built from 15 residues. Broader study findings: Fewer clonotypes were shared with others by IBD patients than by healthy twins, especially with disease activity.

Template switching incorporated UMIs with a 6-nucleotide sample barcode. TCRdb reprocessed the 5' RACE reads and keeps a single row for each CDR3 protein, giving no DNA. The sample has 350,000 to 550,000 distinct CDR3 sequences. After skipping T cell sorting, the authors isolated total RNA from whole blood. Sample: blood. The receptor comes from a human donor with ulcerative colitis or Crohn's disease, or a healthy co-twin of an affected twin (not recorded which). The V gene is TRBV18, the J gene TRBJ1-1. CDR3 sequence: CASSPPGARGAEAFF.